The 22 T cell receptor beta chains listed next were all sequenced from one sample in a study of cytomegalovirus exposure and HLA in healthy donors. Primers included in the PCR were 60 Vbeta and 13 Jbeta primers. Sequenced by immunoSEQ multiplex PCR; TCRdb stores in-frame clones only, minus some. This sample has 100,000 to 150,000 clones, with 70% to 80% found just once. Sequenced sample: PBMCs. These receptors all come from a man in his forties or fifties in good health and CMV-seropositive.

V usage is TRBV5-1 and J usage is TRBJ2-7; TRBD1 agrees at 10 bases. The length of the CDR3 is 14 residues. Per the germline V gene, CDR1 is SGHRS and CDR2 is YFSETQ. With 3 bases clipped from V and 2 bases from J, the junction kept 2 bases outside the gene matches. This CDR3 is CASSSGTGAYEQYF. For the CDR3, the DNA is TGCGCCAGCAGCTCCGGGACAGGGGCCTACGAGCAGTACTTC.

This clone was seen a few times. The chain has TRBV5-1 and TRBJ2-2; D not resolved. V dropped 2 bases and J dropped 7 bases, with 6 bases sitting between them. CDR3 length equals 12 residues. CDR1 SGHRS and CDR2 YFSETQ come from the germline V gene. Here the CDR3 DNA reads TGCGCCAGCAGCTTTTACAGCGGGGAGCTGTTTTTT. This sequence encodes CASSFYSGELFF.

The J gene is TRBJ2-3, the V gene TRBV9; D call uncertain. CDR1 SGDLS and CDR2 YYNGEE come from the germline V gene. The ends were cut back, 0 bases at V and 1 base at J, with 9 bases in the middle. The CDR3 contains 15 residues. CDR3 sequence: CASSVGSLGTDTQYF. Written as DNA, the CDR3 is TGTGCCAGCAGCGTAGGCAGTTTGGGCACAGATACGCAGTATTTT.

About this clone: The sample contains more than one DNA sequence encoding this CDR3. This sequence joins TRBV5-1 and TRBJ2-7; 8 bases are shared with TRBD1. This CDR3 comprises 18 residues. Germline V gives CDR1 SGHRS, CDR2 YFSETQ. J lost 5 bases, V lost 4 bases, and 20 bases had no gene match. CDR3 loop: CASSNPGQGALPKDEQYF. CDR3 in DNA: TGCGCCAGCAGCAACCCGGGGCAGGGGGCATTGCCGAAGGACGAGCAGTACTTC. Combining the CDR3 with reference TRBV5-1 and TRBJ2-7 gives the whole variable domain KAGVTQTPRYLIKTRGQQVTLSCSPISGHRSVSWYQQTPGQGLQFLFEYFSETQRNKGNFPGRFSGRQFSNSRSEMNVSTLELGDSALYLCASSNPGQGALPKDEQYFGPGTRLTVT.

The CDR3: CASGLIDRLNSPLHF. In DNA form, the CDR3 reads TGTGCCAGCGGTTTAATAGACAGGCTTAATTCACCCCTCCACTTT. The V call is TRBV6-5, the J call TRBJ1-6; D perhaps matches TRBD1 (6 bases). Looked up from germline, CDR1 is MNHEY and CDR2 is SVGAGI. CDR3 size: 15 residues. V lost 8 bases and J lost 6, with 17 bases in between.

The V gene is TRBV5-8, the J gene TRBJ1-2; 7 bases match TRBD1. Losses at the gene ends were 3 bases for V and 0 bases for J; bases not matched to a gene: 5. The CDR3 runs 15 residues. Germline assignment: CDR1 SGHTS and CDR2 YDEGEE. The CDR3 is CASSYRGQSNYGYTF. The CDR3 DNA sequence: TGTGCCAGCAGCTATCGGGGACAGTCTAACTATGGCTACACCTTC.

V is TRBV28 and J is TRBJ1-3; no reliable D call. The V gene's germline CDR1 is MDHEN and CDR2 SYDVKM. This CDR3 region has 15 residues. The germline V and J ends were trimmed by 6 bases and 0 bases, with 12 bases remaining between them. The CDR3 sequence: CASRSQTTSGNTIYF. In nucleotides, the CDR3 is TGTGCCAGCAGGTCCCAGACAACCTCTGGAAACACCATATATTTT.

The V gene is TRBV14, the J gene TRBJ2-3, with 7 bases identical to TRBD1. Germline V gene lookup returns CDR1 SGHDN and CDR2 FVKESK. This CDR3 contains 12 residues. Trimming removed 8 bases from V and 5 bases from J; junction bases left unmatched: 4. CDR3 residues: CASRSGGDTQYF. The CDR3 region has the DNA TGTGCCAGCCGGTCAGGGGGAGATACGCAGTATTTT. Filled out from reference TRBV14 and TRBJ2-3, the complete variable domain reads EAGVTQFPSHSVIEKGQTVTLRCDPISGHDNLYWYRRVMGKEIKFLLHFVKESKQDESGMPNNRFLAERTGGTYSTLKVQPAELEDSGVYFCASRSGGDTQYFGPGTRLTVL.

A single count supports this clone. CDR3 in DNA: TGTGCCAGCACGGCGCGGGATTTTAACTATGGCTACACCTTC. Translating it yields CASTARDFNYGYTF. The chain combines TRBV7-9 with TRBJ1-2; D is uncertain. The CDR3 covers 14 residues. V was clipped by 7 bases and J by 1 base, with 13 bases between them. Germline V gives CDR1 SEHNR, CDR2 FQNEAQ (reference sequence).

This clone was counted between two and nine times. The chain carries TRBV7-8 and TRBJ1-1, with D possibly matching TRBD1 (6 bases). This CDR3 has 14 amino acids. V was trimmed by 8 bases and J by 2 bases, leaving 15 bases between them. In germline, CDR1 is SGHVS, CDR2 FQNEAQ. CDR3 region: CASQDRQRNTEAFF. The CDR3 coding sequence is TGTGCCAGCCAGGACAGACAGCGAAACACTGAAGCTTTCTTT.

This clone was counted only a few times. This chain uses TRBV6-6 with TRBJ2-7; D is unclear. Germline values: CDR1 MNHNY, CDR2 SVGAGI (reference sequence). The length of the CDR3 is 11 residues. V lost 5 bases, J lost 9 bases, and 11 bases lay in between. The CDR3 sequence is CASSKKFGQYF. Written as DNA, the CDR3 is TGTGCCAGCAGTAAAAAATTCGGGCAGTACTTC.

The chain has TRBV7-8 and TRBJ2-1; 7 nucleotides line up with TRBD1. The J segment lost 4 bases and the V segment lost 0 bases, leaving 6 bases of the junction unmatched. CDR1 is SGHVS, CDR2 FQNEAQ, per germline. This CDR3 has 16 amino acids. CDR3 sequence: CASSLANMGQYNEQFF. CDR3 DNA sequence: TGTGCCAGCAGCTTAGCGAATATGGGACAGTACAATGAGCAGTTCTTC.

In this sample, this clone turned up a few times. This same CDR3 is encoded by further DNA sequences in the sample. The chain carries TRBV7-2 and TRBJ2-1, with D perhaps TRBD2 (5 bases). CDR3 length: 14 residues. Germline CDR1 and CDR2: SGHTA and FQGNSA. V was shortened by 0 bases and J by 4 bases, with 7 bases between the two germline ends. The CDR3 nucleotides read TGTGCCAGCAGCTTAGCCCCGGGATACAATGAGCAGTTCTTC. Encoded protein: CASSLAPGYNEQFF.

The chain recombines TRBV5-1 with TRBJ1-1; D is unresolved. The CDR3 sequence is 15 residues long. Trimming took off 0 bases at V and 0 bases at J, with 9 bases between the two ends. Germline CDR1 and CDR2: SGHRS and YFSETQ. The CDR3 DNA follows: TGCGCCAGCAGCTTGGCCTACAGCTTGAACACTGAAGCTTTCTTT. Its protein is CASSLAYSLNTEAFF.

V usage is TRBV2 and J usage is TRBJ2-3, with 8 bases identical to TRBD2. This CDR3 spans 14 amino acids. Germline CDR1 SNHLY, CDR2 FYNNEI. The V gene end was trimmed by 4 bases and the J gene end by 5 bases; junction bases not matched to a gene: 5. As DNA, the CDR3 is TGTGCCAGCAGTGTTGCAGCGGGAGTAGATACGCAGTATTTT. Encoded protein: CASSVAAGVDTQYF. Supplemented by reference TRBV2 and TRBJ2-3, the full variable domain reads EPEVTQTPSHQVTQMGQEVILRCVPISNHLYFYWYRQILGQKVEFLVSFYNNEISEKSEIFDDQFSVERPDGSNFTLKIRSTKLEDSAMYFCASSVAAGVDTQYFGPGTRLTVL.

V is TRBV30 and J is TRBJ2-4; 7 bases are shared with TRBD1. Trimming at V came to 3 bases and at J to 13 bases, leaving 12 bases not matched to a gene. The CDR3 has 13 residues. Germline V gene data show CDR1 as GTSNPN and CDR2 as SVGIG (reference sequence). This chain's CDR3 is CAWSTGDNLGQYF. CDR3 nucleotide sequence: TGTGCCTGGAGCACAGGGGATAACCTGGGCCAGTACTTC.

The chain recombines TRBV18 with TRBJ2-2; D might be TRBD1 (6 bases). Germline V lookup: CDR1 KGHSH, CDR2 LQKENI. CDR3 length: 16 amino acids. V gave up 3 bases and J gave up 4 bases, with 15 bases separating them. The CDR3 loop reads CASSPQGPGSTGELFF. In DNA form, the CDR3 reads TGTGCCAGCTCACCCCAGGGGCCGGGGTCCACCGGGGAGCTGTTTTTT. The variable domain in full, with the rest retrieved from reference TRBV18 and TRBJ2-2, is NAGVMQNPRHLVRRRGQEARLRCSPMKGHSHVYWYRQLPEEGLKFMVYLQKENIIDESGMPKERFSAEFPKEGPSILRIQQVVRGDSAAYFCASSPQGPGSTGELFFGEGSRLTVL.

The rearrangement links TRBV29-1 to TRBJ2-7; D is undetermined. CDR1 SQVTM and CDR2 ANQGSEA come from the germline V gene. V gave up 1 base and J gave up 7 bases, with 14 bases separating them. The length of the CDR3 is 13 residues. This CDR3 reads CSVEGRPSWEQYF. The CDR3 DNA reads TGCAGCGTTGAAGGGCGGCCCTCCTGGGAGCAGTACTTC.

CDR3 loop: CASSLSWQGAGEQFF. CDR3 DNA: TGCGCCAGCAGCTTAAGTTGGCAGGGGGCTGGAGAGCAGTTCTTC. This chain connects TRBV4-3 to TRBJ2-1, with 8 bases aligning to TRBD1. Germline assignment: CDR1 LGHNA and CDR2 YSLEER. This CDR3 is 15 amino acids long. The J segment lost 10 bases and the V segment lost 5 bases, leaving 13 bases of the junction unmatched.

This clone was counted once. The rearrangement uses TRBV30 and TRBJ2-2; D is uncertain. The CDR3 is 13 amino acids. Trimming removed 2 bases at V and 6 bases at J, with 10 bases between. CDR1 is GTSNPN and CDR2 is SVGIG in the germline V gene (reference sequence). DNA for the CDR3: TGTGCCTGGAGTTTAGTGGGCTCCGGGGAGCTGTTTTTT. Translation gives CAWSLVGSGELFF.

The V and J genes are TRBV29-1 and TRBJ2-1, with TRBD1 identical over 8 bases. V shed 4 bases, J shed 7 bases, and the junction held 3 bases outside the gene matches. The CDR3 loop spans 12 amino acids. Germline CDR1 is SQVTM and CDR2 is ANQGSEA. CDR3 coding DNA: TGCAGCGTTGCACAGGGGGTAAATGAGCAGTTCTTC. Residues: CSVAQGVNEQFF.

This chain joins TRBV4-3 and TRBJ2-1; tentative D call: TRBD2 (6 bases). Germline values: CDR1 LGHNA, CDR2 YSLEER. CDR3 length: 14 residues. Trimming removed 5 bases from V and 4 bases from J, with 12 bases in between. The CDR3 protein is CASSGRGLYNEQFF. The CDR3 DNA is TGCGCCAGCAGCGGCCGGGGACTTTACAATGAGCAGTTCTTC.